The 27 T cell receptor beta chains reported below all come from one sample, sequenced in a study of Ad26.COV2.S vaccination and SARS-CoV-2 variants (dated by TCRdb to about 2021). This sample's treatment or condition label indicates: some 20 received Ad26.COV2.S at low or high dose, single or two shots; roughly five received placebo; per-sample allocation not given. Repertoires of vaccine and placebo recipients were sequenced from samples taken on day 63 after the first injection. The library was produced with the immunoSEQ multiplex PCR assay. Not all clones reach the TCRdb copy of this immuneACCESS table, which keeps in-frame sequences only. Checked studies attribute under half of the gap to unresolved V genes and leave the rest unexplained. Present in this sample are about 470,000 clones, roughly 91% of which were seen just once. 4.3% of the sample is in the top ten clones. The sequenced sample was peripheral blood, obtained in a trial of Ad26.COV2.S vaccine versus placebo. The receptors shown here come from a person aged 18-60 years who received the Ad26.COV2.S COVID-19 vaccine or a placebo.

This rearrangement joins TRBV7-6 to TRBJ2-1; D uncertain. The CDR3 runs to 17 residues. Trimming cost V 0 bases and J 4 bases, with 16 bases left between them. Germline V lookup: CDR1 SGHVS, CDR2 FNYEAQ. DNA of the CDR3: TGTGCCAGCAGCTTAGCTCAGTCAAAGTTTGAATACAATGAGCAGTTCTTC. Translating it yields CASSLAQSKFEYNEQFF. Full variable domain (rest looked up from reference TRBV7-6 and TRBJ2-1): GAGVSQSPRYKVTKRGQDVALRCDPISGHVSLYWYRQALGQGPEFLTYFNYEAQQDKSGLPNDRFSAERPEGSISTLTIQRTEQRDSAMYRCASSLAQSKFEYNEQFFGPGTRLTVL.

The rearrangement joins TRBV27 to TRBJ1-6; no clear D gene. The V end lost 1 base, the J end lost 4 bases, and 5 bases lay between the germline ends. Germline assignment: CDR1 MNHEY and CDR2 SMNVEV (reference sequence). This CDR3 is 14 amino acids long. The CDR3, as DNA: TGTGCCAGCAGTTTATGGGCGTATAATTCACCCCTCCACTTT. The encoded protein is CASSLWAYNSPLHF.

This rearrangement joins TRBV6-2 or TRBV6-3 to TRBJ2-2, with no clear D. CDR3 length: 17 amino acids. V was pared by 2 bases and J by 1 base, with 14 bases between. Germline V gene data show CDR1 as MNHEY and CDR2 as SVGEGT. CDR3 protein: CASSYPASVGNTGELFF. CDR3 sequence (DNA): TGTGCCAGCAGTTACCCAGCCTCAGTGGGGAACACCGGGGAGCTGTTTTTT.

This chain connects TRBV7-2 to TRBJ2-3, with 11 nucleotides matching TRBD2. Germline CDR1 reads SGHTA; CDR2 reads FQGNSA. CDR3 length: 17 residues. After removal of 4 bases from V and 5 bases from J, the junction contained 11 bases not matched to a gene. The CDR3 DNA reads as TGTGCCAGCAGCTCCGGTGCGCTAGCGGGAGGAGGAGATACGCAGTATTTT. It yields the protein CASSSGALAGGGDTQYF.

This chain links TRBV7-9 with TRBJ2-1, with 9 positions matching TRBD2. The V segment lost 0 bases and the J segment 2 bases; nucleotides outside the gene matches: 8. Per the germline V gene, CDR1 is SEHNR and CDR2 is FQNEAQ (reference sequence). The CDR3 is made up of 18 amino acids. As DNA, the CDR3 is TGTGCCAGCAGCTTAGCGGGTAGCGGGAGAGCCACCTACAATGAGCAGTTCTTC. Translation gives CASSLAGSGRATYNEQFF.

CDR3: CASTLLAGVEEQYF. The CDR3 DNA sequence: TGTGCCAGCACCTTACTAGCGGGAGTGGAGGAGCAGTACTTC. The chain combines TRBV6-6 with TRBJ2-7; TRBD2 agrees at 11 bases. The CDR3 totals 14 residues. After removal of 7 bases from V and 7 bases from J, the junction contained 9 bases not matched to a gene. Per germline, CDR1 MNHNY and CDR2 SVGAGI (reference sequence).

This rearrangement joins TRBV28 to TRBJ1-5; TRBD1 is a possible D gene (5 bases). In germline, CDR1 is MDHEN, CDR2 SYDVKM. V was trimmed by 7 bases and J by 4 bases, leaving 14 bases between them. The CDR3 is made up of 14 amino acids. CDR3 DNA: TGTGCCAGCACCAGACAGCGGACGAATCAGCCCCAGCATTTT. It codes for CASTRQRTNQPQHF.

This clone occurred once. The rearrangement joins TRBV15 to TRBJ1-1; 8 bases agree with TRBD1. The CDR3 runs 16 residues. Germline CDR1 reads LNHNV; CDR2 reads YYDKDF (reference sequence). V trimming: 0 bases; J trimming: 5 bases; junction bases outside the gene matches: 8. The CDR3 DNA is TGTGCCACCAGCAGAGATCCCAGGGGGCAGGAAACTGAAGCTTTCTTT. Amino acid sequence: CATSRDPRGQETEAFF. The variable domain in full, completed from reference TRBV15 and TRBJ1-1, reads DAMVIQNPRYQVTQFGKPVTLSCSQTLNHNVMYWYQQKSSQAPKLLFHYYDKDFNNEADTPDNFQSRRPNTSFCFLDIRSPGLGDTAMYLCATSRDPRGQETEAFFGQGTRLTVV.

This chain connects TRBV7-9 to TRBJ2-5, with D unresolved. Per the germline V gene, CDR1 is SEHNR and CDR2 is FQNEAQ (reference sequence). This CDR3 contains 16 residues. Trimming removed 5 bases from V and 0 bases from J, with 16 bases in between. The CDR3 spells CASSPVLTRNQETQYF. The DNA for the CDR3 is TGTGCCAGCAGCCCCGTCTTGACCAGAAACCAAGAGACCCAGTACTTC.

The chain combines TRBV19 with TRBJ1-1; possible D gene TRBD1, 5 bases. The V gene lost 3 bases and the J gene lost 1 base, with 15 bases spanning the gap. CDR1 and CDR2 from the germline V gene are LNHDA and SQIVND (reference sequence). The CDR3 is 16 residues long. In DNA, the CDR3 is TGTGCCAGTAGTATTGCGCGCGACAGCCGGAACACTGAAGCTTTCTTT. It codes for CASSIARDSRNTEAFF.

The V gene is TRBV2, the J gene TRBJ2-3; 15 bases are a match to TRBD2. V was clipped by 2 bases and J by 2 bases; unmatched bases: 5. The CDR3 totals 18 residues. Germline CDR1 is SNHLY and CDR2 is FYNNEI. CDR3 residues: CASSERTSGRVFTDTQYF. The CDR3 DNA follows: TGTGCCAGCAGTGAAAGGACTAGCGGGAGGGTGTTCACAGATACGCAGTATTTT. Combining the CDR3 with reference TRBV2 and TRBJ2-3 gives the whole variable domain EPEVTQTPSHQVTQMGQEVILRCVPISNHLYFYWYRQILGQKVEFLVSFYNNEISEKSEIFDDQFSVERPDGSNFTLKIRSTKLEDSAMYFCASSERTSGRVFTDTQYFGPGTRLTVL.

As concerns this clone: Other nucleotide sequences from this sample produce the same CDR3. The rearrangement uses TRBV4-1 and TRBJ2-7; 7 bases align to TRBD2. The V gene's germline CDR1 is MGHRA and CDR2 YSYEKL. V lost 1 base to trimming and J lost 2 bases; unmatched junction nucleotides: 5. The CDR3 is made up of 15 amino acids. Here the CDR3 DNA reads TGCGCCAGCAGCCAAGGGGAGGGAGCTACCTACGAGCAGTACTTC. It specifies CASSQGEGATYEQYF.

The CDR3 DNA is TGTGCCGCCCAGGGGCTATTGAATTCACCCCTCCACTTT. This codes for CAAQGLLNSPLHF. The chain couples TRBV2 to TRBJ1-6; D possibly corresponds to TRBD1 (6 bases). The CDR3 has 13 amino acids. Germline V gene sequence: CDR1 SNHLY, CDR2 FYNNEI. Trimming removed 11 bases from V and 7 bases from J, with 15 bases in between.

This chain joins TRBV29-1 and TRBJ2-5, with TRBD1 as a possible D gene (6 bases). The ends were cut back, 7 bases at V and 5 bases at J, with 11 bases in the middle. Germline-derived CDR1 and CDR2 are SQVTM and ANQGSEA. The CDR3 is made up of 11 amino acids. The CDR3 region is CSGTQGETQYF. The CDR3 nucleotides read TGCAGCGGGACCCAGGGGGAGACCCAGTACTTC.

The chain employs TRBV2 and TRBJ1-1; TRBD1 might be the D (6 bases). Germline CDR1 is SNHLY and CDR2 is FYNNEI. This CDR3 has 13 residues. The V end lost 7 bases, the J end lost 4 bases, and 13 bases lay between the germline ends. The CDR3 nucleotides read TGTGCCAGCACCCGACCCAGGGGCACTGAAGCTTTCTTT. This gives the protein CASTRPRGTEAFF.

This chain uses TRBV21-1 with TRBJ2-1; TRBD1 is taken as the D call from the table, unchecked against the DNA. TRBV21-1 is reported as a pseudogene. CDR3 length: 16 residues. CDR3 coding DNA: TGTGCCAGCAGCAACACCGGGACAGGATATTACAATGAGCAGTTCTTC. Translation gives CASSNTGTGYYNEQFF.

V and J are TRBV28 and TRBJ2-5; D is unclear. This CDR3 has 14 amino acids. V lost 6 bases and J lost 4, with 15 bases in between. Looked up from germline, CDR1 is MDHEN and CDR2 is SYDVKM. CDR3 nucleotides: TGTGCCAGCAGGCCCTCGGCCCGACGAGAGACCCAGTACTTC. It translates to CASRPSARRETQYF.

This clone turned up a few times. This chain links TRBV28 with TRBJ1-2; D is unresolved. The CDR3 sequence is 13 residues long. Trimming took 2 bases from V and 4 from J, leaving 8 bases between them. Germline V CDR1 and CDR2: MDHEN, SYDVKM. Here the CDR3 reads CASSLASSYGYTF. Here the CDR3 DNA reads TGTGCCAGCAGTTTAGCATCCTCCTATGGCTACACCTTC.

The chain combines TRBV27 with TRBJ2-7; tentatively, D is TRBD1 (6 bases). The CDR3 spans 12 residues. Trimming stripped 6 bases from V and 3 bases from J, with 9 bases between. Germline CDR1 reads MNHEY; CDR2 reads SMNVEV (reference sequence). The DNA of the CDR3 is TGTGCCAGCAGCTCACAGGGCTACGAGCAGTACTTC. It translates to CASSSQGYEQYF.

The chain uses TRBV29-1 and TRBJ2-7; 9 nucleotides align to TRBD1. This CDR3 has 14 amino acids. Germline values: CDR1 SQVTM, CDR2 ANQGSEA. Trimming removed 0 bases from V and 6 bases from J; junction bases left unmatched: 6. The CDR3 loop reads CSVEENRGQGEQYF. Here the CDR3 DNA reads TGCAGCGTTGAAGAAAACAGGGGGCAGGGCGAGCAGTACTTC.

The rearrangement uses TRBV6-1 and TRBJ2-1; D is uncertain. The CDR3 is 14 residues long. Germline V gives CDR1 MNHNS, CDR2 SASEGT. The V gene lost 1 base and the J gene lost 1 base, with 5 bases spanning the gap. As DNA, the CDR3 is TGTGCCAGCAGTGAAGAGCGATCCTACAATGAGCAGTTCTTC. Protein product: CASSEERSYNEQFF.

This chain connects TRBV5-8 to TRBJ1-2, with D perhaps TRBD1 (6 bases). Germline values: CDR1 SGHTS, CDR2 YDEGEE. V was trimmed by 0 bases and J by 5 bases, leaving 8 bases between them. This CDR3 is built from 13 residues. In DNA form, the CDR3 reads TGTGCCAGCAGCTTGGGACAGGATTATGGCTACACCTTC. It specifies CASSLGQDYGYTF. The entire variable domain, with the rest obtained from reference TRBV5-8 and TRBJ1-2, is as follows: EAGVTQSPTHLIKTRGQQATLRCSPISGHTSVYWYQQALGLGLQFLLWYDEGEERNRGNFPPRFSGRQFPNYSSELNVNALELEDSALYLCASSLGQDYGYTFGSGTRLTVV.

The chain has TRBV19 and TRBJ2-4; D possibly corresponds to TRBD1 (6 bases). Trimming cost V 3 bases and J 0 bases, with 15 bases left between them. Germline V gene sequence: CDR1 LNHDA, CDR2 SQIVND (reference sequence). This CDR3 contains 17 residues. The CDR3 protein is CASSMSRQVGAKNIQYF. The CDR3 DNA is TGTGCCAGTAGTATGTCCCGACAGGTTGGAGCCAAAAACATTCAGTACTTC.

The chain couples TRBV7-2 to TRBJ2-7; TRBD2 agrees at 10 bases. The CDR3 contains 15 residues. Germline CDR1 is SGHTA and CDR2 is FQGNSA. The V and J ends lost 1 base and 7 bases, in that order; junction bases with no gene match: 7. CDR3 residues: CASSLVASGSGEQYF. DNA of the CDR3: TGTGCCAGCAGCTTAGTGGCTAGCGGGAGTGGAGAGCAGTACTTC.

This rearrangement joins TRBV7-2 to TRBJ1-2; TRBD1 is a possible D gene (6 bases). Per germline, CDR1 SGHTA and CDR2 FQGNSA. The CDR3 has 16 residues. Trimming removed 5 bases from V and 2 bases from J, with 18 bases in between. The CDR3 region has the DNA TGTGCCAGCAGCCGCACCCTTACAGGGACGAACTATGGCTACACCTTC. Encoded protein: CASSRTLTGTNYGYTF. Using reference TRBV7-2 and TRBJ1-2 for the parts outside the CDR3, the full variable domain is GAGVSQSPSNKVTEKGKDVELRCDPISGHTALYWYRQSLGQGLEFLIYFQGNSAPDKSGLPSDRFSAERTGGSVSTLTIQRTQQEDSAVYLCASSRTLTGTNYGYTFGSGTRLTVV.

The CDR3 DNA sequence: TGTGCCAGCAGCCCCCGACTAGCGGGAGTGAATGAGCAGTTCTTC. Protein product: CASSPRLAGVNEQFF. The chain joins TRBV3-1 (or the pseudogene TRBV3-2) to TRBJ2-1, with TRBD2 identical over 12 bases. CDR3 length: 15 residues. Germline V gene lookup returns CDR1 LGHDT and CDR2 YNNKEL (reference sequence). With 4 bases clipped from V and 7 bases from J, the junction kept 5 bases outside the gene matches.

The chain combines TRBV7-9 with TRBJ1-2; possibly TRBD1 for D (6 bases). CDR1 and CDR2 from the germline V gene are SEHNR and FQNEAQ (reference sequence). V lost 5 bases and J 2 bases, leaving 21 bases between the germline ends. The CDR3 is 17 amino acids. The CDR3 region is CASSTMTWDTRNYGYTF. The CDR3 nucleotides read TGTGCCAGCAGCACGATGACATGGGACACCCGCAACTATGGCTACACCTTC. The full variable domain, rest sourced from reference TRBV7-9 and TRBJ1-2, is DTGVSQNPRHKITKRGQNVTFRCDPISEHNRLYWYRQTLGQGPEFLTYFQNEAQLEKSRLLSDRFSAERPKGSFSTLEIQRTEQGDSAMYLCASSTMTWDTRNYGYTFGSGTRLTVV.